Following are 23 T cell receptor beta chains from one sample sequenced in a study of blood T cell repertoires in COVID-19. Here immunoSEQ multiplex PCR was the method, and the copy in TCRdb shows in-frame clones only, minus some. The sample records over 300,000 clones, around 86% being singletons. The sample taken for sequencing was peripheral blood. The receptors were sampled from a woman aged 50 to 65 with acute or convalescent COVID-19.

This clone has only one observation. The chain uses TRBV4-1 and TRBJ2-5; D is possibly TRBD1 (5 bases). CDR3 size: 14 residues. The germline V and J ends were trimmed by 4 bases and 2 bases, with 11 bases remaining between them. The germline V gene encodes CDR1 MGHRA and CDR2 YSYEKL. CDR3 region: CASSLGGQQETQYF. The CDR3 DNA follows: TGCGCCAGCAGCCTTGGCGGACAACAAGAGACCCAGTACTTC.

V gene TRBV2 combines with J gene TRBJ2-5, with D possibly TRBD2 on 5 matching bases. V was cut by 2 bases and J by 4 bases, with 14 bases left in between. Looked up from germline, CDR1 is SNHLY and CDR2 is FYNNEI. The CDR3 sequence is 15 residues long. The CDR3 region has the DNA TGTGCCAGCAGTGAATGGACTCCGGGCCCAGAGACCCAGTACTTC. Translation: CASSEWTPGPETQYF.

CDR3 bases: TGTGCCAGTCGGACAGGGGGTGTAAACCCAGGCTATGGCTACACCTTC. Its translation is CASRTGGVNPGYGYTF. V gene TRBV19 combines with J gene TRBJ1-2, with 10 bases aligning to TRBD1. This CDR3 spans 16 amino acids. After removal of 8 bases from V and 4 bases from J, the junction contained 13 bases not matched to a gene. Looked up from germline, CDR1 is LNHDA and CDR2 is SQIVND (reference sequence). The full variable domain, completed using reference TRBV19 and TRBJ1-2, is DGGITQSPKYLFRKEGQNVTLSCEQNLNHDAMYWYRQDPGQGLRLIYYSQIVNDFQKGDIAEGYSVSREKKESFPLTVTSAQKNPTAFYLCASRTGGVNPGYGYTFGSGTRLTVV.

This chain links TRBV30 with TRBJ1-1; D remains ambiguous. Trimming pared 0 bases from V and 4 bases from J, leaving 9 bases between. Per the germline V gene, CDR1 is GTSNPN and CDR2 is SVGIG (reference sequence). This CDR3 region has 13 residues. The CDR3 region is CAWSVSPSTEAFF. CDR3 bases: TGTGCCTGGAGTGTCTCGCCGAGCACTGAAGCTTTCTTT. Supplemented by reference TRBV30 and TRBJ1-1, the full variable domain reads SQTIHQWPATLVQPVGSPLSLECTVEGTSNPNLYWYRQAAGRGLQLLFYSVGIGQISSEVPQNLSASRPQDRQFILSSKKLLLSDSGFYLCAWSVSPSTEAFFGQGTRLTVV.

Written as DNA, the CDR3 is TGTGCCATCAGTTTGGCGGGTGGCACTGAAGCTTTCTTT. It translates to CAISLAGGTEAFF. This rearrangement joins TRBV10-3 to TRBJ1-1; no firm D call. Germline CDR1 reads ENHRY; CDR2 reads SYGVKD. The V end lost 5 bases, the J end lost 4 bases, and 11 bases lay between the germline ends. The CDR3 is made up of 13 amino acids.

The CDR3 protein is CASSAGPVGTDTQYF. In nucleotides, the CDR3 is TGTGCCAGCAGCGCGGGACCCGTTGGCACAGATACGCAGTATTTT. This chain uses TRBV5-4 with TRBJ2-3; D is possibly TRBD2 (6 bases). The CDR3 covers 15 residues. V lost 4 bases and J lost 1, with 13 bases in between. Germline CDR1 SGHNT, CDR2 YYREEE (reference sequence).

Notes on this clone: Other DNA sequences of this sample code for an identical CDR3. This chain joins TRBV5-1 and TRBJ2-7, with 9 bases fitting TRBD1. Germline V gives CDR1 SGHRS, CDR2 YFSETQ. Trimming took 3 bases from V and 1 from J; bases not matched to a gene: 2. There are 14 residues in the CDR3. CDR3 DNA: TGCGCCAGCAGCTCCGGGACAGGGTCCTACGAGCAGTACTTC. Protein: CASSSGTGSYEQYF.

The rearrangement joins TRBV28 to TRBJ1-5; D unclear. The V gene's germline CDR1 is MDHEN and CDR2 SYDVKM. The CDR3 runs to 14 residues. V lost 7 bases to trimming and J lost 3 bases, with 13 bases between them. The CDR3 bases are TGTGCCAGCACCCCGGGGAGAGCCAATCAGCCCCAGCATTTT. Protein: CASTPGRANQPQHF.

The J gene is TRBJ1-1, the V gene TRBV6-6; D is unclear. There are 13 residues in the CDR3. V was pared by 6 bases and J by 4 bases, with 12 bases between. Germline CDR1 reads MNHNY; CDR2 reads SVGAGI (reference sequence). CDR3 region: CASRIEGGTEAFF. The CDR3 DNA is TGTGCCAGCAGGATTGAGGGCGGCACTGAAGCTTTCTTT.

This clone showed up just once. The CDR3 protein is CATSMGPGMNTEAFF. In DNA form, the CDR3 reads TGTGCCACCAGCATGGGGCCAGGGATGAACACTGAAGCTTTCTTT. V is TRBV15 and J is TRBJ1-1; a weak D match, TRBD1 (5 bases). CDR3 length equals 15 residues. The germline V gene encodes CDR1 LNHNV and CDR2 YYDKDF (reference sequence). Deletions cut 4 bases from V and 0 bases from J, with 12 bases between. Full variable domain (missing parts from reference TRBV15 and TRBJ1-1): DAMVIQNPRYQVTQFGKPVTLSCSQTLNHNVMYWYQQKSSQAPKLLFHYYDKDFNNEADTPDNFQSRRPNTSFCFLDIRSPGLGDTAMYLCATSMGPGMNTEAFFGQGTRLTVV.

This chain connects TRBV27 to TRBJ2-5, with 7 bases that match TRBD1. The CDR3 loop spans 13 amino acids. Germline V CDR1 and CDR2: MNHEY, SMNVEV (reference sequence). The trim removed 8 bases at V and 2 bases at J, leaving 5 bases unmatched. CDR3 coding DNA: TGTGCCAGCCGCCGACAGGGACAAGAGACCCAGTACTTC. It translates to CASRRQGQETQYF.

This sequence joins TRBV5-4 and TRBJ2-1; the match to TRBD2 covers 9 bases. Trimming took 4 bases from V and 4 from J; bases not matched to a gene: 6. This CDR3 has 15 residues. Germline CDR1 SGHNT, CDR2 YYREEE (reference sequence). CDR3 region: CASSRLADPYNEQFF. As DNA, the CDR3 is TGTGCCAGCAGCCGACTAGCGGACCCTTACAATGAGCAGTTCTTC.

CDR3 in DNA: TGTGCCAGCAGCACTACAGGGGGCCCTAATCAGCCCCAGCATTTT. Encoded protein: CASSTTGGPNQPQHF. V gene TRBV11-2 combines with J gene TRBJ1-5; 9 bases line up with TRBD1. The length of the CDR3 is 15 residues. The trim removed 5 bases at V and 4 bases at J, leaving 6 bases unmatched. Germline CDR1 and CDR2: SGHAT and FQNNGV.

The chain joins TRBV7-3 to TRBJ1-2; D unclear. Germline CDR1 is SGHTA and CDR2 is FQGTGA. This CDR3 comprises 17 residues. V was pared by 3 bases and J by 0 bases, with 17 bases between. The CDR3 region has the DNA TGTGCCAGCAGCTTCCATCCCCGGTTGGAGGCTAACTATGGCTACACCTTC. This sequence encodes CASSFHPRLEANYGYTF.

The V call is TRBV2, the J call TRBJ2-7, with 13 bases that match TRBD2. The V gene end was trimmed by 7 bases and the J gene end by 6 bases; junction bases not matched to a gene: 9. The CDR3 loop spans 15 amino acids. CDR1 is SNHLY and CDR2 is FYNNEI in the germline V gene. For the CDR3, the DNA is TGTGCCAGCAATTCCGGGACTAGCGGGACTTCCGAGCAGTACTTC. It specifies CASNSGTSGTSEQYF.

The chain uses TRBV7-6 and TRBJ2-1; D gene unclear. CDR3 length: 16 residues. Germline CDR1 reads SGHVS; CDR2 reads FNYEAQ. V lost 5 bases and J lost 0, with 14 bases in between. CDR3 residues: CASSPLWRNSYNEQFF. CDR3 nucleotides: TGTGCCAGCAGCCCATTATGGCGGAACTCCTACAATGAGCAGTTCTTC.

This clone was found once. This chain joins TRBV19 and TRBJ2-5; weak D call: TRBD2 (6 bases). Trimming removed 6 bases from V and 4 bases from J, with 21 bases in between. The length of the CDR3 is 16 residues. Germline CDR1 is LNHDA and CDR2 is SQIVND (reference sequence). This chain's CDR3 is CASSIYRGTGSETQYF. CDR3 sequence (DNA): TGTGCCAGTAGCATCTATCGCGGGACGGGATCAGAGACCCAGTACTTC.

The rearrangement links TRBV6-2 or TRBV6-3 to TRBJ2-7; possibly TRBD1 for D (6 bases). Per the germline V gene, CDR1 is MNHEY and CDR2 is SVGEGT. V gave up 4 bases and J gave up 2 bases, with 30 bases separating them. The CDR3 length is 20 residues. The CDR3 sequence is CASSSVTLGTSGTPTYEQYF. In DNA form, the CDR3 reads TGTGCCAGCAGTTCGGTAACCCTTGGTACGTCCGGGACACCAACCTACGAGCAGTACTTC.

The rearrangement uses TRBV7-8 and TRBJ1-6; 7 nucleotides agree with TRBD1. With V trimmed by 4 bases and J by 7 bases, 10 bases remained unmatched. This CDR3 has 16 amino acids. CDR1 is SGHVS, CDR2 FQNEAQ, per germline. The CDR3 region has the DNA TGTGCCAGCAGCTCCGCCCGAGGGGGCGAGAATTCACCCCTCCACTTT. Residues: CASSSARGGENSPLHF.

V usage is TRBV4-1 and J usage is TRBJ2-7; a possible D gene is TRBD2 (5 bases). Looked up from germline, CDR1 is MGHRA and CDR2 is YSYEKL. The CDR3 is made up of 16 amino acids. V shed 3 bases and J shed 0 bases, with 15 bases lying between them. The CDR3 is CASSQGSGGRSYEQYF. For the CDR3, the DNA is TGCGCCAGCAGCCAGGGGAGCGGAGGCCGCTCCTACGAGCAGTACTTC.

The chain couples TRBV19 to TRBJ2-1, with 9 bases that match TRBD2. CDR3 length: 15 residues. The germline gives CDR1 LNHDA, CDR2 SQIVND (reference sequence). The junction had 12 bases not matched to a gene; V was cut back by 3 bases and J by 12 bases. CDR3 sequence reads: CASSMGGGAARGQFF. The CDR3 DNA reads TGTGCCAGTAGTATGGGCGGGGGGGCTGCCAGGGGGCAGTTCTTC.

The genes are TRBV19 and TRBJ1-3, with TRBD1 as a possible D gene (6 bases). V lost 7 bases to trimming and J lost 0 bases, with 16 bases between them. This CDR3 region has 16 residues. Germline CDR1 is LNHDA and CDR2 is SQIVND (reference sequence). CDR3 nucleotides: TGTGCCAGTAATCACCTTGGACAGATCTCTGGAAACACCATATATTTT. It translates to CASNHLGQISGNTIYF.

The chain combines TRBV28 with TRBJ2-5; TRBD2 matches at 12 bases. The CDR3 consists of 15 residues. Looked up from germline, CDR1 is MDHEN and CDR2 is SYDVKM. J lost 2 bases, V lost 7 bases, and 5 bases had no gene match. The CDR3 DNA reads as TGTGCCAGCACCACGACTAGCGGGGGACAAGAGACCCAGTACTTC. It encodes CASTTTSGGQETQYF.